One and the same sample provided the 32 T cell receptor beta chains below, sequenced in a study of blood T cell repertoires in COVID-19. Some clones are missing from TCRdb's copy, which holds only in-frame ones; the method was immunoSEQ multiplex PCR. The sample consists of roughly 350,000 clones, under 95% of them appearing once. The sample taken for sequencing was peripheral blood. The receptors were sampled from a young woman who had recovered from COVID-19.

V gene TRBV7-8 combines with J gene TRBJ1-4, with 9 bases aligning to TRBD1. Trimming at V came to 1 base and at J to 6 bases, leaving 9 bases not matched to a gene. This CDR3 has 17 amino acids. Germline CDR1 reads SGHVS; CDR2 reads FQNEAQ. The CDR3 region has the DNA TGTGCCAGCAGCTTAGAAGGGTCGGGACAGGGCTATGAAAAACTGTTTTTT. This sequence encodes CASSLEGSGQGYEKLFF. The entire variable domain, with the rest obtained from reference TRBV7-8 and TRBJ1-4, is as follows: GAGVSQSPRYKVAKRGQDVALRCDPISGHVSLFWYQQALGQGPEFLTYFQNEAQLDKSGLPSDRFFAERPEGSVSTLKIQRTQQEDSAVYLCASSLEGSGQGYEKLFFGSGTQLSVL.

This CDR3 is CASSPPTGGYEKLFF. DNA for the CDR3: TGTGCCAGCTCACCACCCACAGGGGGCTATGAAAAACTGTTTTTT. V usage is TRBV18 and J usage is TRBJ1-4; 9 bases map to TRBD1. V gave up 0 bases and J gave up 6 bases; unmatched junction bases: 2. The CDR3 sequence is 15 residues long. Looked up from germline, CDR1 is KGHSH and CDR2 is LQKENI.

This clone was counted a single time. V gene TRBV25-1 combines with J gene TRBJ2-2; 8 bases agree with TRBD1. The germline V gene encodes CDR1 MGHDK and CDR2 SYGVNS. J was trimmed by 3 bases and V by 11 bases; bases with no gene match: 5. This CDR3 has 13 amino acids. The CDR3 region has the DNA TGTGCCGTCAAACAGGGGGACACCGGGGAGCTGTTTTTT. Translating gives CAVKQGDTGELFF.

J is TRBJ1-4 and V is TRBV10-3; no clear D. Germline CDR1 is ENHRY and CDR2 is SYGVKD. V lost 10 bases and J lost 6, with 6 bases in between. This CDR3 is 10 amino acids long. CDR3 sequence (DNA): TGTGCCACCGGTGATGAAAAACTGTTTTTT. Its translation is CATGDEKLFF.

This chain uses TRBV6-1 with TRBJ1-5, with 7 bases fitting TRBD1. The junction had 5 bases not matched to a gene; V was cut back by 6 bases and J by 0 bases. From germline, CDR1 is MNHNS and CDR2 SASEGT. The CDR3 runs to 15 residues. CDR3 coding DNA: TGTGCCAGCAGGCAGGGGGACGTTAGCAATCAGCCCCAGCATTTT. This sequence encodes CASRQGDVSNQPQHF.

The V gene is TRBV3-1 (or the pseudogene TRBV3-2), the J gene TRBJ2-2; TRBD2 agrees at 8 bases. With V trimmed by 0 bases and J by 7 bases, 13 bases remained unmatched. This CDR3 has 18 amino acids. The germline V gene encodes CDR1 LGHDT and CDR2 YNNKEL (reference sequence). The CDR3 is CASSQDGFRAGVLGELFF. Here the CDR3 DNA reads TGTGCCAGCAGCCAAGATGGGTTCCGAGCGGGAGTCCTCGGGGAGCTGTTTTTT.

The genes are TRBV5-1 and TRBJ2-3; maybe TRBD1 (7 bases). Per germline, CDR1 SGHRS and CDR2 YFSETQ. The CDR3 is 18 residues long. The V end was cut by 4 bases, the J end by 2 bases, with 23 bases between. CDR3 protein: CASSLGAAGGGLTDTQYF. The CDR3 region has the DNA TGCGCCAGCAGCCTAGGGGCCGCAGGGGGAGGCCTCACAGATACGCAGTATTTT.

The count of this clone is one. The rearrangement joins TRBV10-3 to TRBJ2-1; 8 nucleotides align to TRBD2. Germline V gene sequence: CDR1 ENHRY, CDR2 SYGVKD. V was pared by 7 bases and J by 5 bases, with 7 bases of the junction left unmatched. This CDR3 is built from 14 residues. CDR3 bases: TGTGCCATCACCCAGCGGGAGTCGAACAATGAGCAGTTCTTC. It codes for CAITQRESNNEQFF.

This chain joins TRBV5-4 and TRBJ2-5; 8 bases are shared with TRBD2. The J segment lost 9 bases and the V segment lost 7 bases, leaving 14 bases of the junction unmatched. The CDR3 totals 14 residues. CDR1 and CDR2 from the germline V gene are SGHNT and YYREEE (reference sequence). The CDR3 DNA reads as TGTGCCAGCTCCTTAGCGGGATCTCGTTCTGCCCAGTACTTC. Protein: CASSLAGSRSAQYF. Based on the CDR3 plus reference TRBV5-4 and TRBJ2-5, the full variable domain is ETGVTQSPTHLIKTRGQQVTLRCSSQSGHNTVSWYQQALGQGPQFIFQYYREEENGRGNFPPRFSGLQFPNYSSELNVNALELDDSALYLCASSLAGSRSAQYFGPGTRLLVL.

This sequence joins TRBV7-2 and TRBJ2-1; possible D gene TRBD1, 6 bases. Trimming stripped 5 bases from V and 0 bases from J, with 14 bases between. Germline lookup yields CDR1 SGHTA and CDR2 FQGNSA. This CDR3 is 16 amino acids long. The CDR3 sequence: CASSPHRVSSYNEQFF. In DNA form, the CDR3 reads TGTGCCAGCAGCCCCCACAGGGTTAGCTCCTACAATGAGCAGTTCTTC. The full variable domain, in which reference TRBV7-2 and TRBJ2-1 provide the parts outside the CDR3, is GAGVSQSPSNKVTEKGKDVELRCDPISGHTALYWYRQSLGQGLEFLIYFQGNSAPDKSGLPSDRFSAERTGGSVSTLTIQRTQQEDSAVYLCASSPHRVSSYNEQFFGPGTRLTVL.

The chain uses TRBV24-1 and TRBJ1-1; no definite D call. CDR1 KGHDR and CDR2 SFDVKD come from the germline V gene. CDR3 length equals 12 residues. V was pared by 5 bases and J by 1 base, with 4 bases between. CDR3 sequence reads: CATSGPNTEAFF. CDR3 coding DNA: TGTGCCACCAGTGGGCCGAACACTGAAGCTTTCTTT.

This clone appeared once. This sequence joins TRBV10-3 and TRBJ1-4; TRBD1 matches 7 bases. This CDR3 contains 14 residues. From germline, CDR1 is ENHRY and CDR2 SYGVKD. The V segment lost 4 bases and the J segment 4 bases; nucleotides outside the gene matches: 3. The CDR3 protein is CAISASGGNEKLFF. DNA of the CDR3: TGTGCCATCAGTGCTTCAGGGGGTAATGAAAAACTGTTTTTT.

V is TRBV6-5 and J is TRBJ2-3; D gene unclear. The germline V gene has CDR1 MNHEY and CDR2 SVGAGI. Between the trimmed V and J ends, which lost 2 bases and 2 bases, there was a span of 5 bases. The length of the CDR3 is 13 residues. The CDR3 DNA is TGTGCCAGCAGTTACCGTATCACAGATACGCAGTATTTT. Translating it yields CASSYRITDTQYF.

The chain recombines TRBV15 with TRBJ1-2; D gene unclear. CDR3 length: 13 amino acids. V lost 1 base to trimming and J lost 7 bases, with 10 bases between them. Germline V gene lookup returns CDR1 LNHNV and CDR2 YYDKDF (reference sequence). The CDR3 DNA is TGTGCCACCAGCAGAGTGGGAGGATCTGGCTACACCTTC. Residues: CATSRVGGSGYTF.

The chain joins TRBV3-1 (or the pseudogene TRBV3-2) to TRBJ1-1; tentatively, D is TRBD1 (6 bases). The V end lost 4 bases, the J end lost 0 bases, and 15 bases lay between the germline ends. The CDR3 is 16 residues long. Germline V CDR1 and CDR2: LGHDT, YNNKEL (reference sequence). The CDR3 nucleotides read TGTGCCAGCAGCCCCCTTGAGGGGGTTCTGAACACTGAAGCTTTCTTT. This encodes CASSPLEGVLNTEAFF.

The rearrangement links TRBV11-2 to TRBJ1-5; perhaps TRBD1 as D (6 bases). Germline V gives CDR1 SGHAT, CDR2 FQNNGV. The CDR3 spans 15 residues. V lost 2 bases and J 3 bases, leaving 11 bases between the germline ends. The CDR3 loop is CASSLLDSPNQPQHF. The CDR3 nucleotides read TGTGCCAGCAGCTTACTGGACAGCCCCAATCAGCCCCAGCATTTT.

V and J are TRBV29-1 and TRBJ2-3, with unresolved D. CDR3 length: 13 amino acids. Per germline, CDR1 SQVTM and CDR2 ANQGSEA. The V and J ends lost 6 bases and 1 base respectively, with 11 bases between them. Here the CDR3 DNA reads TGCAGCGTCGAAACAGTTCGCACAGATACGCAGTATTTT. Translation gives CSVETVRTDTQYF.

This chain uses TRBV6-5 with TRBJ2-7, with D maybe TRBD2 (5 bases). V gave up 5 bases and J gave up 0 bases, with 8 bases separating them. Germline V gives CDR1 MNHEY, CDR2 SVGAGI. This CDR3 is built from 13 residues. The CDR3 DNA is TGTGCCAGCAGTAGCGGTAACTCCTACGAGCAGTACGTC. Translated, it gives CASSSGNSYEQYV.

The chain uses TRBV7-9 and TRBJ1-2; no firm D call. From germline, CDR1 is SEHNR and CDR2 FQNEAQ (reference sequence). The CDR3 sequence is 13 residues long. V lost 5 bases to trimming and J lost 4 bases, with 11 bases between them. CDR3 region: CASSRGISYGYTF. The CDR3 DNA reads TGTGCCAGCAGCCGAGGGATTAGCTATGGCTACACCTTC.

The chain links TRBV11-3 to TRBJ2-6; 7 positions agree with TRBD1. Germline CDR1 is SGHNT and CDR2 is YENEEA. With V trimmed by 3 bases and J by 0 bases, 11 bases remained unmatched. The CDR3 contains 19 residues. In DNA form, the CDR3 reads TGTGCCAGCAGCTTCCCCAAAGGACAGGCCCCCTCTGGGGCCAACGTCCTGACTTTC. As protein: CASSFPKGQAPSGANVLTF.

The chain recombines TRBV11-2 with TRBJ1-1, with D hard to call. Germline V gene data show CDR1 as SGHAT and CDR2 as FQNNGV. The CDR3 contains 15 residues. V lost 1 base and J 0 bases, leaving 9 bases between the germline ends. The DNA for the CDR3 is TGTGCCAGCAGCTTAGGTGTCGGTGTGAACACTGAAGCTTTCTTT. Amino acid sequence: CASSLGVGVNTEAFF. The full variable domain, completed using reference TRBV11-2 and TRBJ1-1, is EAGVAQSPRYKIIEKRQSVAFWCNPISGHATLYWYQQILGQGPKLLIQFQNNGVVDDSQLPKDRFSAERLKGVDSTLKIQPAKLEDSAVYLCASSLGVGVNTEAFFGQGTRLTVV.

V and J are TRBV6-5 and TRBJ2-1, with 10 bases aligning to TRBD2. CDR1 is MNHEY and CDR2 is SVGAGI in the germline V gene. The J segment lost 8 bases and the V segment lost 6 bases, leaving 10 bases of the junction unmatched. The CDR3 is made up of 15 amino acids. CDR3 coding DNA: TGTGCCAGCAGCCCGGGGAAGCGGGAGGGAGATGAGCAGTTCTTC. Its protein is CASSPGKREGDEQFF.

J is TRBJ1-6 and V is TRBV3-1 (or the pseudogene TRBV3-2); 7 nucleotides agree with TRBD1. J was trimmed by 6 bases and V by 3 bases; bases with no gene match: 8. The length of the CDR3 is 16 residues. Germline loops: CDR1 LGHDT, CDR2 YNNKEL (reference sequence). CDR3 sequence (DNA): TGTGCCAGCAGCCAGCGACAGGGCTTTCTTAATTCACCCCTCCACTTT. The encoded protein is CASSQRQGFLNSPLHF.

The V and J genes are TRBV15 and TRBJ2-1; perhaps TRBD2 as D (5 bases). From germline, CDR1 is LNHNV and CDR2 YYDKDF (reference sequence). V was clipped by 0 bases and J by 6 bases, with 21 bases between them. The CDR3 has 18 residues. CDR3 residues: CATSRELWTPRLLNEQFF. For the CDR3, the DNA is TGTGCCACCAGCAGAGAACTATGGACCCCGCGACTACTCAATGAGCAGTTCTTC.

The chain carries TRBV12-3 or TRBV12-4 and TRBJ1-2; no clear D. This CDR3 spans 13 amino acids. The V end lost 2 bases, the J end lost 1 base, and 5 bases lay between the germline ends. The CDR3 DNA reads TGTGCCAGCAGTTTACGCAGTAACTATGGCTACACCTTC. Translating gives CASSLRSNYGYTF.

This clone was seen only once. The genes are TRBV9 and TRBJ2-5, with TRBD1 as a possible D gene (6 bases). V was clipped by 3 bases and J by 5 bases, with 20 bases between them. Germline assignment: CDR1 SGDLS and CDR2 YYNGEE. The CDR3 runs 16 residues. CDR3 coding DNA: TGTGCCAGCAGCGGGAAGGGGGACGGCGTGTTGGAGACCCAGTACTTC. This gives the protein CASSGKGDGVLETQYF.

This clone was recorded once. This sequence joins TRBV7-2 and TRBJ1-2, with D hard to call. V was clipped by 5 bases and J by 0 bases, with 7 bases between them. From germline, CDR1 is SGHTA and CDR2 FQGNSA. The CDR3 has 13 residues. This CDR3 is CASSHGANYGYTF. Written as DNA, the CDR3 is TGTGCCAGCAGCCACGGGGCTAACTATGGCTACACCTTC.

J is TRBJ1-1 and V is TRBV18; a weak D match, TRBD1 (5 bases). Germline CDR1 and CDR2: KGHSH and LQKENI. V was cut by 1 base and J by 0 bases, with 9 bases left in between. The CDR3 contains 15 residues. CDR3 bases: TGTGCCAGCTCACCACTCAGGGATATGAACACTGAAGCTTTCTTT. The encoded protein is CASSPLRDMNTEAFF.

This sequence joins TRBV7-2 and TRBJ2-2, with TRBD2 matching over 13 bases. V lost 4 bases to trimming and J lost 3 bases; unmatched junction nucleotides: 8. Germline V gene sequence: CDR1 SGHTA, CDR2 FQGNSA. This CDR3 is built from 18 residues. The CDR3 coding sequence is TGTGCCAGCAGCTCACGGACTAGCGGGAGTCTTGACACCGGGGAGCTGTTTTTT. Translated, it gives CASSSRTSGSLDTGELFF.

This chain joins TRBV29-1 and TRBJ2-1, with TRBD2 identical over 9 bases. The V and J ends lost 4 bases and 0 bases, in that order; junction bases with no gene match: 10. From germline, CDR1 is SQVTM and CDR2 ANQGSEA. The CDR3 is made up of 17 amino acids. CDR3 DNA sequence: TGCAGCGTTGTATCAGCGGGAGGCCGGAGCTCCTACAATGAGCAGTTCTTC. This translates into CSVVSAGGRSSYNEQFF.

There are a few counts of this clone. V is TRBV11-2 and J is TRBJ1-5; 8 bases map to TRBD1. Germline V gives CDR1 SGHAT, CDR2 FQNNGV. The CDR3 runs 15 residues. The trim removed 5 bases at V and 3 bases at J, leaving 6 bases unmatched. This chain's CDR3 is CASSRRTGINQPQHF. CDR3 DNA: TGTGCCAGCAGCCGCCGGACAGGGATCAATCAGCCCCAGCATTTT.

The chain has TRBV30 and TRBJ2-1; 9 positions agree with TRBD2. The CDR3 length is 12 residues. V lost 3 bases to trimming and J lost 14 bases; unmatched junction nucleotides: 8. From germline, CDR1 is GTSNPN and CDR2 SVGIG (reference sequence). The CDR3: CAWRAPPSGEFF. The CDR3, as DNA: TGTGCCTGGAGGGCTCCACCTAGCGGGGAGTTCTTC.